Listed below are T cell receptor beta chains from one sample, sequenced in a study of identical twins. In TCRdb, the 5' RACE reads were re-called with MiXCR into one record per CDR3 protein. The sample lists a few hundred thousand distinct CDR3 sequences, 9% to 10% occurring once. The sample consisted of naive T cells sorted from blood. The receptors derive from a woman between 45 and 60 years old in good health. Each CDR3 is given with its conserved first and last residue. The order of the fields is V gene, CDR3 protein.

V: TRBV20-1
CDR3: CSAVGTGGSGGQPQHF

V: TRBV5-4
CDR3: CASSLEDAGTDTQYF

V: TRBV10-3
CDR3: CATEGSGNGYTF

V: TRBV12-3/TRBV12-4
CDR3: CASSFGGRGNQPQHF

V: TRBV29-1
CDR3: CSVEGGAVTDTQYF

V: TRBV7-3
CDR3: CASSLSGTGGSGNTIYF

V: TRBV12-3/TRBV12-4
CDR3: CASKVSSYNSPLHF

V: TRBV27
CDR3: CASSFDTPSAPLDNEQFF

V: TRBV12-3/TRBV12-4
CDR3: CASSKPIAKNIQYF

V: TRBV12-3/TRBV12-4
CDR3: CASSSSGANYGYTF

V: TRBV11-2
CDR3: CASSLGTGIGRTHPWELFF

V: TRBV7-9
CDR3: CASSLRDRTFNEQFF

V: TRBV7-9
CDR3: CASTHRESYNEQFF

V: TRBV14
CDR3: CASSQNPAGVSGELFF

V: TRBV4-2
CDR3: CASSRESGSSGAGELFF

V: TRBV20-1
CDR3: CSARMGGQVGLAFF